Listed below are T cell receptor beta chains from one sample, sequenced in a study of shared clonotypes between healthy human individuals. Libraries were prepared by immunoSEQ multiplex PCR; TCRdb keeps only in-frame clonotypes and omits some of them. The repertoire holds approximately 2.3 million clones, with approximately 95% as singletons. Sequencing was done on a sample of naive CD4+ T cells from PBMCs. Every receptor here comes from a young man in good health. Some clones in this sample may be carry-over from other donors' samples. Both conserved end residues are part of each CDR3. Each record gives: D gene, clone size, V gene, J gene, CDR3 DNA, CDR3 protein. D genes are given only for firm matches. Clone size appears in some rows only: once, few, many, or a class for an expanded clone.

d_gene: TRBD1; abundance: NA; v_gene: TRBV29-1; j_gene: TRBJ1-4; CDR3nt: TGCAGCGTTGCCGGGACAGGGGGCGGAAAACTGTTTTTT; CDR3aa: CSVAGTGGGKLFF
d_gene: NA; abundance: NA; v_gene: TRBV27; j_gene: TRBJ1-4; CDR3nt: TGTGCCAGCAGTCGGCGGAGTAATGAAAAACTGTTTTTT; CDR3aa: CASSRRSNEKLFF
d_gene: NA; abundance: NA; v_gene: TRBV7-2; j_gene: TRBJ2-2; CDR3nt: TGTGCCAGCAGCTTCAGGGGTGGCGTGCACACCGGGGAGCTGTTTTTT; CDR3aa: CASSFRGGVHTGELFF
d_gene: NA; abundance: NA; v_gene: TRBV28; j_gene: TRBJ2-1; CDR3nt: TGTGCCAGCAGTTTTAATGAGCAGTTCTTC; CDR3aa: CASSFNEQFF
d_gene: NA; abundance: once; v_gene: TRBV6-5; j_gene: TRBJ1-1; CDR3nt: TGTGCCAGCAGTTACTCGATTGGGGGTCCGAACACTGAAGCTTTCTTT; CDR3aa: CASSYSIGGPNTEAFF
d_gene: NA; abundance: NA; v_gene: TRBV10-3; j_gene: TRBJ1-2; CDR3nt: TGTGCCATCAGTGGTACGGGAGCCCCGGATGGCTACACCTTC; CDR3aa: CAISGTGAPDGYTF
d_gene: NA; abundance: few; v_gene: TRBV7-8; j_gene: TRBJ2-7; CDR3nt: TGTGCCAGCAGCTTAGGTAGTCACTACGAGCAGTACTTC; CDR3aa: CASSLGSHYEQYF
d_gene: NA; abundance: NA; v_gene: TRBV7-2; j_gene: TRBJ2-3; CDR3nt: TGTGCCAGCAGCCCAAGAGAGCCGACAGATACGCAGTATTTT; CDR3aa: CASSPREPTDTQYF
d_gene: TRBD1; abundance: NA; v_gene: TRBV7-4; j_gene: TRBJ1-4; CDR3nt: TGTGCCAGCAGCTCTACAGGGGTAAGTACGACTAATGAAAAACTGTTTTTT; CDR3aa: CASSSTGVSTTNEKLFF
d_gene: TRBD2; abundance: NA; v_gene: TRBV5-1; j_gene: TRBJ2-3; CDR3nt: TGCGCCAGCAGCCCTGAAGGACTAGCGGGCACAGATACGCAGTATTTT; CDR3aa: CASSPEGLAGTDTQYF
d_gene: NA; abundance: NA; v_gene: TRBV19; j_gene: TRBJ2-1; CDR3nt: TGTGCCAGTAGTATTATCTTGGGGCCTGGGGGGAGGAATGAGCAGTTCTTC; CDR3aa: CASSIILGPGGRNEQFF
d_gene: NA; abundance: NA; v_gene: TRBV4-3; j_gene: TRBJ1-1; CDR3nt: TGCGCCAGCAGCCAAGATGCCGGCCCTAGGCAGGTGACGAACACTGAAGCTTTCTTT; CDR3aa: CASSQDAGPRQVTNTEAFF
d_gene: TRBD1; abundance: few; v_gene: TRBV27; j_gene: TRBJ1-2; CDR3nt: TGTGCCAGCAGCAGACAGGGGGTTGAGGATGGCTACACCTTC; CDR3aa: CASSRQGVEDGYTF
d_gene: NA; abundance: once; v_gene: TRBV28; j_gene: TRBJ2-3; CDR3nt: TGTGCCAGCAGTCCCGCCGGGGGGCAGGGGGACACAGATACGCAGTATTTT; CDR3aa: CASSPAGGQGDTDTQYF
d_gene: TRBD1; abundance: NA; v_gene: TRBV11-2; j_gene: TRBJ1-1; CDR3nt: TGTGCCAGCAGCTTATTGTCAGGGGGACAGGAGGCTTTCTTT; CDR3aa: CASSLLSGGQEAFF
d_gene: NA; abundance: NA; v_gene: TRBV27; j_gene: TRBJ2-7; CDR3nt: TGTGCCAGCAATCCTACTAGTGCGGGGAGCCACGAGCAGTACTTC; CDR3aa: CASNPTSAGSHEQYF
d_gene: TRBD1; abundance: NA; v_gene: TRBV9; j_gene: TRBJ2-7; CDR3nt: TGTGCCAGCAGCGTAGGTCAGCGGGACAGGGCCTACGAGCAGTACTTC; CDR3aa: CASSVGQRDRAYEQYF
d_gene: NA; abundance: NA; v_gene: TRBV5-6; j_gene: TRBJ2-1; CDR3nt: TGTGCCAGCAGCTTCCGGTCAGTTTACAATGAGCAGTTCTTC; CDR3aa: CASSFRSVYNEQFF
d_gene: TRBD1; abundance: once; v_gene: TRBV6-5; j_gene: TRBJ2-5; CDR3nt: TGTGCCAGCAGCCGGGGACAGGCTTGGGAGACCCAGTACTTC; CDR3aa: CASSRGQAWETQYF
d_gene: NA; abundance: NA; v_gene: TRBV6-1; j_gene: TRBJ2-1; CDR3nt: TGTGCCAGCAGTGAGTCCACGACGGTCTACAATGAGCAGTTCTTC; CDR3aa: CASSESTTVYNEQFF
d_gene: NA; abundance: NA; v_gene: TRBV28; j_gene: TRBJ1-5; CDR3nt: TGTGCCAGCAGTCCGCAGAGTGGCAATCAGCCCCAGCATTTT; CDR3aa: CASSPQSGNQPQHF
d_gene: TRBD1; abundance: NA; v_gene: TRBV2; j_gene: TRBJ1-2; CDR3nt: TGTGCCAGCAGTGGGACAGGGGTCAGCGGCTACACCTTC; CDR3aa: CASSGTGVSGYTF
d_gene: TRBD2; abundance: NA; v_gene: TRBV6-6; j_gene: TRBJ2-7; CDR3nt: TGTGCCAGCCGGGGGGAGGTCGAGCAGTACTTC; CDR3aa: CASRGEVEQYF
d_gene: NA; abundance: NA; v_gene: TRBV6-5; j_gene: TRBJ1-2; CDR3nt: TGTGCCAGCAACCCATCCGGCGGGAACCAGGGCTACACCTTC; CDR3aa: CASNPSGGNQGYTF
d_gene: NA; abundance: NA; v_gene: TRBV7-2; j_gene: TRBJ2-7; CDR3nt: TGTGCCAGCAGCCCCGGGGGCGGCCCCTTCTACGAGCAGTACTTC; CDR3aa: CASSPGGGPFYEQYF
d_gene: NA; abundance: once; v_gene: TRBV29-1; j_gene: TRBJ2-5; CDR3nt: TGCAGCGGAGGAGGACAAAGGGAGACCCAGTACTTC; CDR3aa: CSGGGQRETQYF
d_gene: TRBD1; abundance: NA; v_gene: TRBV5-6; j_gene: TRBJ1-2; CDR3nt: TGTGCCAGCAGAAGACAGGGTGTCTATGGCTACACCTTC; CDR3aa: CASRRQGVYGYTF
d_gene: NA; abundance: NA; v_gene: TRBV7-3; j_gene: TRBJ1-2; CDR3nt: TGTGCCAGCAGCTTAACGCCGGCAGAAGAATATGGCTACACCTTC; CDR3aa: CASSLTPAEEYGYTF
d_gene: NA; abundance: NA; v_gene: TRBV7-6; j_gene: TRBJ2-2; CDR3nt: TGTGCCAGCAGCTTAAACACAGGGGAGGGCGGGGAGCTGTTTTTT; CDR3aa: CASSLNTGEGGELFF
d_gene: NA; abundance: once; v_gene: TRBV6-1; j_gene: TRBJ2-7; CDR3nt: TGTGCCAGCAGAACCGGGACAAACACCTACGAGCAGTACTTC; CDR3aa: CASRTGTNTYEQYF
d_gene: NA; abundance: few; v_gene: TRBV7-8; j_gene: TRBJ1-5; CDR3nt: TGTGCCAGCAGCTCGTGGGGGGTCAATCAGCCCCAGCATTTT; CDR3aa: CASSSWGVNQPQHF
d_gene: NA; abundance: once; v_gene: TRBV28; j_gene: TRBJ2-1; CDR3nt: TGTGCCAGCACCTCCCCCCGCGGCAGCAGCAATGAGCAGTTCTTC; CDR3aa: CASTSPRGSSNEQFF
d_gene: TRBD1; abundance: once; v_gene: TRBV14; j_gene: TRBJ2-1; CDR3nt: TGTGCCAGCAGCCAAGACAGGGGGCCCGATGAGCAGTTCTTC; CDR3aa: CASSQDRGPDEQFF
d_gene: NA; abundance: NA; v_gene: TRBV5-1; j_gene: TRBJ1-1; CDR3nt: TGCGCCAGCTTCCGGGGGGGACAGAACACTGAAGCTTTCTTT; CDR3aa: CASFRGGQNTEAFF
d_gene: TRBD1; abundance: NA; v_gene: TRBV18; j_gene: TRBJ2-7; CDR3nt: TGTGCCAGCTCACCGGGACAGGTTGATCCCTACGAGCAGTACTTC; CDR3aa: CASSPGQVDPYEQYF
d_gene: TRBD1; abundance: NA; v_gene: TRBV4-2; j_gene: TRBJ2-3; CDR3nt: TGTGCCAGCAGCCAAGCCGGACAGGGAATGCAGTATTTT; CDR3aa: CASSQAGQGMQYF
d_gene: TRBD2; abundance: NA; v_gene: TRBV5-1; j_gene: TRBJ2-2; CDR3nt: TGCGCCAGCAGCTTGGCTAGCGGGAGTAGCACCGGGGAGCTGTTTTTT; CDR3aa: CASSLASGSSTGELFF
d_gene: NA; abundance: NA; v_gene: TRBV5-1; j_gene: TRBJ2-7; CDR3nt: TGCGCCAGCAGCCGGGGCGGGACGCAAACCTACGAGCAGTACTTC; CDR3aa: CASSRGGTQTYEQYF
d_gene: NA; abundance: NA; v_gene: TRBV6-1; j_gene: TRBJ1-5; CDR3nt: TGTGCCAGCAGTTCGACACTAGGCAATCAGCCCCAGCATTTT; CDR3aa: CASSSTLGNQPQHF
d_gene: NA; abundance: NA; v_gene: TRBV6-5; j_gene: TRBJ2-7; CDR3nt: TGTGCCAGCCATGACATGTACGAGCAGTACTTC; CDR3aa: CASHDMYEQYF
d_gene: NA; abundance: NA; v_gene: TRBV27; j_gene: TRBJ1-2; CDR3nt: TGTGCCAGCGCCGACAGGCTCGATGGCTACACCTTC; CDR3aa: CASADRLDGYTF
d_gene: NA; abundance: NA; v_gene: TRBV12-5; j_gene: TRBJ2-1; CDR3nt: TGTGCTAGTGGTTTGGTACACAATGAGCAGTTCTTC; CDR3aa: CASGLVHNEQFF
d_gene: TRBD1; abundance: NA; v_gene: TRBV28; j_gene: TRBJ2-6; CDR3nt: TGTGCCAGCAGACGCGCGGGACAGGGGGCCACTGGGGCCAACGTCCTGACTTTC; CDR3aa: CASRRAGQGATGANVLTF
d_gene: TRBD2; abundance: NA; v_gene: TRBV4-3; j_gene: TRBJ2-7; CDR3nt: TGCGCCAGCAGCCATCACGGGAGGAACACCTACGAGCAGTACTTC; CDR3aa: CASSHHGRNTYEQYF
d_gene: NA; abundance: once; v_gene: TRBV23-1; j_gene: TRBJ2-2; CDR3nt: TGCGCCAGCAGTCAACTCTCCTTAAGCAACACCGGGGAGCTGTTTTTT; CDR3aa: CASSQLSLSNTGELFF
d_gene: NA; abundance: NA; v_gene: TRBV5-5; j_gene: TRBJ1-2; CDR3nt: TGTGCCAGCAGCTTGGCCGGGAACTACCCGGGTAACTATGGCTACACCTTC; CDR3aa: CASSLAGNYPGNYGYTF
d_gene: NA; abundance: NA; v_gene: TRBV6-1; j_gene: TRBJ1-1; CDR3nt: TGTGCCAGCAGTGAAGAAGGGGGATGGGTAGGCACTGAAGCTTTCTTT; CDR3aa: CASSEEGGWVGTEAFF
d_gene: TRBD1; abundance: NA; v_gene: TRBV5-4; j_gene: TRBJ1-1; CDR3nt: TGTGCCAGCAGACAAGACAGGGGACGAGCTTTCTTT; CDR3aa: CASRQDRGRAFF
d_gene: NA; abundance: NA; v_gene: TRBV30; j_gene: TRBJ1-3; CDR3nt: TGTGCCTGGGACCCAGGAAACACCATATATTTT; CDR3aa: CAWDPGNTIYF
d_gene: NA; abundance: NA; v_gene: TRBV18; j_gene: TRBJ2-7; CDR3nt: TGTGCCAGCTCACCAACGACGGGGACATTTCCCACTGAGCAGTACTTC; CDR3aa: CASSPTTGTFPTEQYF
d_gene: NA; abundance: NA; v_gene: TRBV12-5; j_gene: TRBJ2-5; CDR3nt: TGTGCTAGTGGTTTGGGTGGCGTTTCTGAGACCCAGTACTTC; CDR3aa: CASGLGGVSETQYF